The 19 T cell receptor beta chains below were found in one sample sequenced in a study of OX40 agonist ivuxolimab in advanced cancers. Libraries were prepared by immunoSEQ multiplex PCR; TCRdb keeps only in-frame clonotypes and omits some of them. The profile shows tens of thousands of clones, over 80% of them singletons. The sample in question was CD4+ or CD8+ T cells sorted from blood, obtained in a trial of the OX40 agonist ivuxolimab. Receptors originate from an adult with an advanced solid tumor such as melanoma, head and neck, liver or kidney cancer.

V gene TRBV10-2 combines with J gene TRBJ2-7, with D maybe TRBD2 (6 bases). The V gene's germline CDR1 is WSHSY and CDR2 SAAADI. The CDR3 totals 15 residues. V was trimmed by 3 bases and J by 6 bases, leaving 18 bases between them. Written as DNA, the CDR3 is TGCGCCAGCAGTGAACCGGGACTGCCCGATCTCGAGCAGTACTTC. Encoded protein: CASSEPGLPDLEQYF.

The rearrangement uses TRBV28 and TRBJ2-7; TRBD1 aligns across 8 bases. The CDR3 sequence is 15 residues long. With V trimmed by 5 bases and J by 1 base, 7 bases remained unmatched. CDR1 and CDR2 (germline): MDHEN, SYDVKM. CDR3 sequence: CASSPDREASYEQYF. In DNA, the CDR3 is TGTGCCAGCAGTCCGGACAGGGAGGCTTCCTACGAGCAGTACTTC.

The genes are TRBV5-1 and TRBJ2-1, with 7 bases identical to TRBD2. The length of the CDR3 is 15 residues. V lost 1 base, J lost 4 bases, and 5 bases stayed unmatched. The V gene's germline CDR1 is SGHRS and CDR2 YFSETQ. The CDR3 loop is CASSLSSGEYNEQFF. CDR3 coding DNA: TGCGCCAGCAGCTTGTCTAGCGGAGAGTACAATGAGCAGTTCTTC.

J is TRBJ2-7 and V is TRBV5-1; 9 bases map to TRBD1. The CDR3 consists of 14 residues. Germline V CDR1 and CDR2: SGHRS, YFSETQ. The V and J ends lost 3 bases and 6 bases, in that order; junction bases with no gene match: 7. Here the CDR3 reads CASSYKQGAGEQYF. CDR3 in DNA: TGCGCCAGCAGCTATAAACAGGGGGCCGGCGAGCAGTACTTC.

A single count supports this clone. The gene calls are TRBV7-3 and TRBJ1-4; no definite D call. Germline assignment: CDR1 SGHTA and CDR2 FQGTGA. CDR3 length: 15 amino acids. Trimming took off 0 bases at V and 0 bases at J, with 5 bases between the two ends. The DNA for the CDR3 is TGTGCCAGCAGCTTAACCCGGTCAACTAATGAAAAACTGTTTTTT. Encoded protein: CASSLTRSTNEKLFF.

With respect to this clone: Other DNA sequences in the sample encode the same CDR3. The chain combines TRBV7-2 with TRBJ1-1, with D possibly TRBD1 on 5 matching bases. V shed 3 bases and J shed 1 base, with 6 bases lying between them. Germline CDR1 and CDR2: SGHTA and FQGNSA. The CDR3 sequence is 13 residues long. The CDR3 spells CASSLGRNTEAFF. As DNA, the CDR3 is TGTGCCAGCAGCTTGGGGCGGAACACTGAAGCTTTCTTT.

On this clone: The identical CDR3 is also encoded by other nucleotide sequences in the sample. V gene TRBV29-1 combines with J gene TRBJ2-7, with 11 nucleotides matching TRBD2. V shed 3 bases, J shed 3 bases, and the junction held 7 bases outside the gene matches. This CDR3 has 15 amino acids. Germline CDR1 and CDR2: SQVTM and ANQGSEA. The CDR3 spells CSVEGLAGGDYEQYF. The CDR3 DNA reads TGCAGCGTTGAGGGCTTAGCGGGAGGGGACTACGAGCAGTACTTC.

CDR3 DNA sequence: TGCGCCAGCAGCCCGGGACAGGGGGCCTATGGCTACACCTTC. This gives the protein CASSPGQGAYGYTF. The chain employs TRBV5-1 and TRBJ1-2, with 12 positions matching TRBD1. From germline, CDR1 is SGHRS and CDR2 YFSETQ. V gave up 4 bases and J gave up 4 bases; unmatched junction bases: 2. The length of the CDR3 is 14 residues.

The chain uses TRBV29-1 and TRBJ2-7, with a possible D match to TRBD1 (6 bases). The germline V gene has CDR1 SQVTM and CDR2 ANQGSEA. CDR3 length: 13 residues. V lost 6 bases and J lost 5, with 17 bases in between. CDR3 DNA sequence: TGCAGCGTGGGGGCGAAGGAGACCCACGAGCAGTACTTC. It encodes CSVGAKETHEQYF.

The chain employs TRBV19 and TRBJ2-7; 10 bases are a match to TRBD2. The CDR3 covers 16 residues. The germline CDR1 and CDR2 sequences are LNHDA and SQIVND (reference sequence). The junction had 8 bases not matched to a gene; V was cut back by 6 bases and J by 0 bases. CDR3 nucleotides: TGTGCCAGTAGCCGCGGACTAGCGGAGCCCTCCTACGAGCAGTACTTC. Its protein is CASSRGLAEPSYEQYF.

The genes are TRBV4-1 and TRBJ1-1, with a weak D call TRBD1 (6 bases). V gave up 6 bases and J gave up 4 bases, with 12 bases separating them. From germline, CDR1 is MGHRA and CDR2 YSYEKL. The CDR3 contains 13 residues. This CDR3 is CASSPIGGTEAFF. As DNA, the CDR3 is TGCGCCAGCAGTCCTATAGGGGGCACTGAAGCTTTCTTT.

The chain couples TRBV4-1 to TRBJ2-7; tentatively, D is TRBD1 (6 bases). The germline gives CDR1 MGHRA, CDR2 YSYEKL. The CDR3 is 15 amino acids. With 4 bases removed from V and 2 bases from J, the gap between germline ends came to 15 bases. The chain's CDR3 is CASSRSARGPYEQYF. CDR3 sequence (DNA): TGCGCCAGCAGCCGAAGCGCCAGGGGACCCTACGAGCAGTACTTC.

The rearrangement links TRBV7-9 to TRBJ2-7; the D gene is possibly TRBD2 (5 bases). This CDR3 spans 14 amino acids. Looked up from germline, CDR1 is SEHNR and CDR2 is FQNEAQ (reference sequence). Trimming took 5 bases from V and 6 from J, leaving 17 bases between them. CDR3 nucleotide sequence: TGTGCCAGCAGCCAAGGTAGCGCCTCCGGCGAGCAGTACTTC. Its protein product is CASSQGSASGEQYF.

On this clone: Compared with germline, one end of the junction differs, possibly owing to a read error. The V call is TRBV7-9, the J call TRBJ2-7, with TRBD1 matching 8 bases. The CDR3 runs to 13 residues. CDR1 is SEHNR and CDR2 is FQNEAQ in the germline V gene (reference sequence). The CDR3 nucleotides are TGTACCAGCAGCACGGGACAGGCGCGGGAGCAGTACTTC. This translates into CTSSTGQAREQYF.

The chain uses TRBV5-1 and TRBJ2-3; a possible D gene is TRBD2 (6 bases). Per the germline V gene, CDR1 is SGHRS and CDR2 is YFSETQ. The V gene lost 4 bases and the J gene lost 3 bases, with 21 bases spanning the gap. There are 17 residues in the CDR3. The CDR3 loop reads CASSHGTGTSSTDTQYF. The CDR3 nucleotides read TGCGCCAGCAGCCACGGGACCGGGACTTCCTCAACAGATACGCAGTATTTT.

This clone has a single count. The CDR3: CASSLSNSPSADTQYF. In DNA, the CDR3 is TGTGCCAGCAGCCTAAGTAATAGCCCCTCGGCGGATACGCAGTATTTT. This chain links TRBV7-8 with TRBJ2-3; D remains ambiguous. V lost 5 bases, J lost 6 bases, and 21 bases lay in between. The CDR3 has 16 residues. The V gene's germline CDR1 is SGHVS and CDR2 FQNEAQ.

The chain couples TRBV6-1 to TRBJ2-1; 7 positions match TRBD2. Per germline, CDR1 MNHNS and CDR2 SASEGT. The CDR3 has 15 residues. The junction had 7 bases not matched to a gene; V was cut back by 2 bases and J by 6 bases. The CDR3 here is CASSERWEGLNEQFF. The DNA of the CDR3 is TGTGCCAGCAGTGAAAGGTGGGAGGGCCTCAATGAGCAGTTCTTC.

This chain uses TRBV5-6 with TRBJ2-5; 10 bases match TRBD2. The CDR3 totals 17 residues. The V gene's germline CDR1 is SGHDT and CDR2 YYEEEE. J gave up 1 base and V 0 bases, and 6 bases lay outside the gene matches. The CDR3 bases are TGTGCCAGCAGCTTGGTTCTAGCGGGAGTGTTCCAAGAGACCCAGTACTTC. Translation gives CASSLVLAGVFQETQYF.

This sequence joins TRBV6-6 and TRBJ2-7, with a weak D call TRBD1 (5 bases). The V and J ends lost 0 bases and 4 bases respectively, with 16 bases between them. The CDR3 contains 16 residues. Looked up from germline, CDR1 is MNHNY and CDR2 is SVGAGI (reference sequence). CDR3 bases: TGTGCCAGCAGTTACTCCTCTGGGGCGGAAAGATACGAGCAGTACTTC. Protein sequence: CASSYSSGAERYEQYF.